This TCR beta chain was captured by sequencing in a study of regulatory T cells in long-lasting Graves disease. This clonotype appeared many times. Sequencing libraries for TCR beta were prepared with iRepertoire HTBI primers and Arm-PCR of CDR3 regions. TCRdb re-called the multiplex PCR reads through MiXCR, storing one row per CDR3 protein. The data contain 400,000 to 550,000 distinct CDR3 sequences, about a sixth of them singletons. Described time point: newly diagnosed GD, antithyroid drugs for less than 3 months. Construction of the TCR library relied on RNA isolated from PBMCs. The patients were enrolled through endocrinology in Xi'an, China. Germline-derived CDR1 and CDR2 are SGHTA and FQGNSA. Germline trimming cut 1 base from V and 6 bases from J; bases unmatched to any gene: 5. CDR3 size: 15 residues. The sample was also reused in another study, on T cells in Graves' hyperthyroidism and ophthalmopathy.

The material sequenced was peripheral blood mononuclear cells (PBMCs), taken at new diagnosis, from a patient treated with antithyroid drugs. This receptor was identified in a woman aged 18-29 years with Graves disease. The chain recombines TRBV7-2 with TRBJ2-3; 9 bases are a match to TRBD2. CDR3 sequence: CASSLDGSGSDTQYF. In nucleotides, the CDR3 is TGTGCCAGCAGCTTAGATGGTAGCGGGAGCGATACGCAGTATTTT.